This entry lists 5 T cell receptor beta chains sequenced from one sample in a study of T-cell memory formation after mild COVID-19. TCRdb reanalysed the 5' RACE reads using MiXCR and keeps one entry per CDR3 protein. The profile shows around 300,000 distinct CDR3 sequences, roughly 15% of them singletons. The sequencing sample was made of PBMCs or a T cell subset sorted from them (not recorded which). The receptors derive from a man aged 18 to 30 who had mild COVID-19 (a few samples of this study predate the infection). Cell type and time point are not known.

The chain links TRBV7-9 to TRBJ1-2; D is ambiguous. Germline lookup yields CDR1 SEHNR and CDR2 FQNEAQ (reference sequence). CDR3 size: 13 residues. The V gene lost 0 bases and the J gene lost 5 bases, with 7 bases spanning the gap. The CDR3 coding sequence is TGTGCCAGCAGCTTAGCGTCAGCGTATGGCTACACCTTC. Protein: CASSLASAYGYTF.

In this sample, this clonotype turned up a few times. V gene TRBV6-2 or TRBV6-3 combines with J gene TRBJ2-1; TRBD2 agrees at 10 bases. CDR1 is MNHEY and CDR2 is SVGEGT in the germline V gene. This CDR3 comprises 21 residues. With 4 bases clipped from V and 0 bases from J, the junction kept 18 bases outside the gene matches. Here the CDR3 DNA reads TGTGCCAGCAGTTCCGCGGCTAGCGGGGGTCACACTCCAGGCTCCTACAATGAGCAGTTCTTC. Its translation: CASSSAASGGHTPGSYNEQFF.

The gene calls are TRBV3-1 and TRBJ2-1, with TRBD2 matching 10 bases. From germline, CDR1 is LGHDT and CDR2 YNNKEL (reference sequence). V shed 4 bases, J shed 6 bases, and the junction held 6 bases outside the gene matches. There are 15 residues in the CDR3. DNA of the CDR3: TGTGCCAGCAGCCCCGCTAGCGGGGGTCGCAATGAGCAGTTCTTC. Amino acids: CASSPASGGRNEQFF.

V gene TRBV12-3 or TRBV12-4 combines with J gene TRBJ1-5, with D perhaps TRBD1 (6 bases). This CDR3 is 16 amino acids long. The V and J ends lost 7 bases and 6 bases respectively, with 22 bases between them. As DNA, the CDR3 is TGTGCCAGCAATTCCAATAATAACAGGGCGGGTCAGCCCCAGCATTTT. Translated, it gives CASNSNNNRAGQPQHF.

This clonotype has only a few counts. The J gene is TRBJ2-5, the V gene TRBV7-6, with no clear D. Germline V gene data show CDR1 as SGHVS and CDR2 as FNYEAQ. This CDR3 has 11 residues. V was cut by 4 bases and J by 6 bases, with 6 bases left in between. The CDR3 reads CASSSGKTQYF. The CDR3 region has the DNA TGTGCCAGCAGCTCTGGAAAGACCCAGTACTTC.